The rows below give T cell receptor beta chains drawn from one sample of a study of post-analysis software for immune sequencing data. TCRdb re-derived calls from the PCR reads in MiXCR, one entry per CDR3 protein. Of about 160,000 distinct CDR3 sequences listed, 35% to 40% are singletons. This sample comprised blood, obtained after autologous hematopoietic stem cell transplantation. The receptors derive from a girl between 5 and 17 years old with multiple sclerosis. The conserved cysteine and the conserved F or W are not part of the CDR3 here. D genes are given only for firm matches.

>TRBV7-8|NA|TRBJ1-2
ASSLGPMSNYGYT
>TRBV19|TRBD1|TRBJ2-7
ASRTGDEQY
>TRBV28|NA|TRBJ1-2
ASSPPQQGYGYT
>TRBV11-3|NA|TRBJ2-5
ASSLREETQY
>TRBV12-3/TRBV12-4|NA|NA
ASSTGRTQETQF
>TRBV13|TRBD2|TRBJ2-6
ASSDSPGTSYGANVLT
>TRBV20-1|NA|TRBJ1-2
SARDEDLPGLYGYT
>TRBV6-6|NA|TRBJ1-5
ASSYPYTRNSNQPQH
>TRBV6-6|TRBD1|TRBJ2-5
ASSDSARDRRNNEQY
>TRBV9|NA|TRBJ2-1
ASSVSQWNEQF
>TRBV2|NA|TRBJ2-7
ASSSPRDRPYEQY
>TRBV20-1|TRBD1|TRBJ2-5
SAEDRVQETQY
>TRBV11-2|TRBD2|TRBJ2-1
ASSPMKRAGGNEQF
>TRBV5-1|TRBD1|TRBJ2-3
ASSPTGHTDTQY
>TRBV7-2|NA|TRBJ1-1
ASSPYDPEAF
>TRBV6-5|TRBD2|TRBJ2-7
ASSYSRGSGSPHEQY
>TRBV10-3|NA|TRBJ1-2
AIRDNFGYGYT
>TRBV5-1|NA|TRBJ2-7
ASNFGGVSYEQY
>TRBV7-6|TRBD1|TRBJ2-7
ASSSRGQGAKDEQY
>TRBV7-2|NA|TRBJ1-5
ASSTPGRMGNQPQH
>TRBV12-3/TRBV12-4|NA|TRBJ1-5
ASSQGWWGNQPQH
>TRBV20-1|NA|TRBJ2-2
SARFPVNTGELF
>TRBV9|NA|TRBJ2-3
ASSVTSGDTQY
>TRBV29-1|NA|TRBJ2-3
SVGIPPDTQY
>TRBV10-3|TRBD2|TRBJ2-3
AISGLAGGEDRTDTQY
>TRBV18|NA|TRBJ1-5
ASSPPGDSQPQH
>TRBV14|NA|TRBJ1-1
ASSRFAGSDMNTEAF
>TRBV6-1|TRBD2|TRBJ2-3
ASRVSSGSGTDTQY
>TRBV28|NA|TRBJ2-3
ASSGSPTQY
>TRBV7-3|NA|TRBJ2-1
ASSLGEWGEQF
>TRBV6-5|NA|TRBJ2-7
ASSYGAPGPSEQY
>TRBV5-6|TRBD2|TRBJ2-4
ASSLPGLAVNTKNIQY
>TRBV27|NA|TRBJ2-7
ASSSLSRPYEQY
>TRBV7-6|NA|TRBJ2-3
ASSLGRRGGVADTQY
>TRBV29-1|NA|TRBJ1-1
SVFDFGGDVAF
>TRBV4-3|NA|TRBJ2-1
ASSQDGRHHNEQF
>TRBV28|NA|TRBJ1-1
ASSLGWSTEAF